This T cell receptor beta chain was sequenced for a study of blood T cell repertoires in COVID-19. Germline V gene sequence: CDR1 LNHNV, CDR2 YYDKDF (reference sequence). The CDR3 is 17 amino acids. V was pared by 2 bases and J by 4 bases, with 20 bases between. Profiling relied on immunoSEQ multiplex PCR, and the TCRdb table lists in-frame clones only, not all of them. The sample carries about 280,000 clones, roughly 86% recorded once. The TCR sequence derives from a woman in her twenties or thirties with COVID-19, enrolled during active disease. The sequencing input was peripheral blood. V and J are TRBV15 and TRBJ2-5; D gene ambiguous. Written as DNA, the CDR3 is TGTGCCACCAGCAGAAATTACAGAAGCCGCGCGCCAGAGACCCAGTACTTC. Its protein product is CATSRNYRSRAPETQYF.